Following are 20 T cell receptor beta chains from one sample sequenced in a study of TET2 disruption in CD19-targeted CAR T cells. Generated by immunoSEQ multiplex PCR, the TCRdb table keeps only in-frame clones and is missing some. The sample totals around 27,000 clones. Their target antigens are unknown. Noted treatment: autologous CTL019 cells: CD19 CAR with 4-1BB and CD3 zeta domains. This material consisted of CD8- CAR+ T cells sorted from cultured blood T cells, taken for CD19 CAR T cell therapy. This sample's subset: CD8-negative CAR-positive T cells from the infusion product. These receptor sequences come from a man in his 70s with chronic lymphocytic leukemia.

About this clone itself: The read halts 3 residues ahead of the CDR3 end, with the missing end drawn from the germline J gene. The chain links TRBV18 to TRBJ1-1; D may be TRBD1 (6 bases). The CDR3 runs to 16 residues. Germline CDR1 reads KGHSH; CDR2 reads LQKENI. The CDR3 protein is CASSQTSGGLTDTAFF. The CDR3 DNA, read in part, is TGTGCCAGCTCACAGACTAGCGGGGGCCTCACAGATACG.

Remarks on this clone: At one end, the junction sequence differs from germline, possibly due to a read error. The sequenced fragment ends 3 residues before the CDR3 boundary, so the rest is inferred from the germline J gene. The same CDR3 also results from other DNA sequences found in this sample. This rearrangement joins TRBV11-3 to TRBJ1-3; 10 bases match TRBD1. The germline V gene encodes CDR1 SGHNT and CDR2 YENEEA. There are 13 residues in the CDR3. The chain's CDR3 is CASSGGQGNTIYF. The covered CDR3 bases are TGTGCCAGCAGCGGGGGACAGGGGAACACT.

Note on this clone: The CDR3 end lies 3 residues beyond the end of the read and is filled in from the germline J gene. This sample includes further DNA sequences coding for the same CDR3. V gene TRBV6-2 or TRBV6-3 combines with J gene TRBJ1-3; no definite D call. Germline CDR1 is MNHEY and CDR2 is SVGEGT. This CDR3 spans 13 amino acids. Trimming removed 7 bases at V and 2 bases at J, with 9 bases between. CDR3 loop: CASTQAPGNTIYF. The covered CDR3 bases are TGTGCCAGCACCCAGGCGCCTGGAAACACC.

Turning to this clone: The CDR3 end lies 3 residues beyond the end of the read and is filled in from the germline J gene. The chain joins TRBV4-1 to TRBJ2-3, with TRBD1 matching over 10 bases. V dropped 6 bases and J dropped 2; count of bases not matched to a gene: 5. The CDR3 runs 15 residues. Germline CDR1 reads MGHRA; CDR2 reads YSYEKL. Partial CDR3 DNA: TGCGCCAGCAGGGACAGGGGGTACCCCACAGATACG. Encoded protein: CASRDRGYPTDT. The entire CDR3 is CASRDRGYPTDTQYF.

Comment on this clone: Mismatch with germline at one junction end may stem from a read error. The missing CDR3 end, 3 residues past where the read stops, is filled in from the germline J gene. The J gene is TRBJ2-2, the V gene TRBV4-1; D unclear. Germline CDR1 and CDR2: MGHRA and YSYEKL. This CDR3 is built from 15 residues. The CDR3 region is CASGQTLLNTGELFF. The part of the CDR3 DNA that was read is TGCGCCAGCGGCCAGACACTCTTAAACACCGGGGAG.

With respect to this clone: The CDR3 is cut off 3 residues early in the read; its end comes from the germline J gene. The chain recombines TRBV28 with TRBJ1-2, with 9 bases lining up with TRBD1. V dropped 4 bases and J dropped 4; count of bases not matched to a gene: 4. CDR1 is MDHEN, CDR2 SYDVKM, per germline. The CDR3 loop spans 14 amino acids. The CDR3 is CASSSGQGLYGYTF. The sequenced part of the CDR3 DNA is TGTGCCAGCAGTTCGGGACAGGGACTCTATGGC.

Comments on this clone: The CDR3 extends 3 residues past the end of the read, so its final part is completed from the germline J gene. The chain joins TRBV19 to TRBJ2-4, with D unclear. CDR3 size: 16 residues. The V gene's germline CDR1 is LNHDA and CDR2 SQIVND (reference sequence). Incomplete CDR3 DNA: TGTGCCAGTATCCCCGGGTCCGGGTGGAGCAATCAGCCT. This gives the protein CASIPGSGWSNQP. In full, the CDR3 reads CASIPGSGWSNQPQYF.

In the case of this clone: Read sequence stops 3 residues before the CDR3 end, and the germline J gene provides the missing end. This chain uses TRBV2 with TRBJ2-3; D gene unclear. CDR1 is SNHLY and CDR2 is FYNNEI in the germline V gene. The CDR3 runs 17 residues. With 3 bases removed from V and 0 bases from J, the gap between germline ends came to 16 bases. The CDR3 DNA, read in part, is TGTGCCAGCAGTGAGGCAGGTGCCCTGTTTAGCACAGATACG. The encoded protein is CASSEAGALFSTDT. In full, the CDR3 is CASSEAGALFSTDTQYF.

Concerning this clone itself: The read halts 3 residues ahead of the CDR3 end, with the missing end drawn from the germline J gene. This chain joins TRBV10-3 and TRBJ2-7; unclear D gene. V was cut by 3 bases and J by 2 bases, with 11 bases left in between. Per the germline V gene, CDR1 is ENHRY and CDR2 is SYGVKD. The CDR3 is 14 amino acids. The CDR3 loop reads CAISDMQETYEQYF. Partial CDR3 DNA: TGTGCCATCAGTGATATGCAGGAAACCTACGAG.

CDR3 bases read: TGTGCCAGCAGCGATACTAGGGGGAGCACAGATACG. Translation gives CASSDTRGSTDT. The CDR3 as a whole reads CASSDTRGSTDTQYF. The chain uses TRBV5-5 and TRBJ2-3, with a tentative D call TRBD1 (6 bases). The read ends 3 residues shy of where the CDR3 ends; the end is completed using the germline J gene. This CDR3 comprises 15 residues. Per the germline V gene, CDR1 is SGHKS and CDR2 is YYEKEE (reference sequence). V was trimmed by 4 bases and J by 0 bases, leaving 12 bases between them.

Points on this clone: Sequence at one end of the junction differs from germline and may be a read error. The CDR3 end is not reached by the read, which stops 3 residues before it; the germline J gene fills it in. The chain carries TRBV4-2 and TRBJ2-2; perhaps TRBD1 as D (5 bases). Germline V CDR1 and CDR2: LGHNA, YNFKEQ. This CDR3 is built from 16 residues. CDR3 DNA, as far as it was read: TGCGCCAGCAGCCAGATTCCGACAGCCGCTGGCGGGGAG. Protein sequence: CASSQIPTAAGGE. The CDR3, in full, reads CASSQIPTAAGGELFF.

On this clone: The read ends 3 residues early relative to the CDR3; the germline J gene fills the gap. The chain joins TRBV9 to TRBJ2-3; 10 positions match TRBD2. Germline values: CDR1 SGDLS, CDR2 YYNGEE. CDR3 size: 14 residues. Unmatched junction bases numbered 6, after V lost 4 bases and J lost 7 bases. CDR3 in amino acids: CASSYSGGMNTQYF. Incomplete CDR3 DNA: TGTGCCAGCAGCTATAGCGGGGGGATGAATACG.

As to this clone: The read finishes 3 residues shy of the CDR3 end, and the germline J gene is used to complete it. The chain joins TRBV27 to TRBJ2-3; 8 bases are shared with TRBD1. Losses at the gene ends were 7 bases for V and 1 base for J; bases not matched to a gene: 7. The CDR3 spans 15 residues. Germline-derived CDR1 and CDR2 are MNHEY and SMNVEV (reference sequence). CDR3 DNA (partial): TGTGCCAGCACCAGGGGGCGTCGTGGCACAGATACG. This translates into CASTRGRRGTDT. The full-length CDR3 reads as CASTRGRRGTDTQYF.

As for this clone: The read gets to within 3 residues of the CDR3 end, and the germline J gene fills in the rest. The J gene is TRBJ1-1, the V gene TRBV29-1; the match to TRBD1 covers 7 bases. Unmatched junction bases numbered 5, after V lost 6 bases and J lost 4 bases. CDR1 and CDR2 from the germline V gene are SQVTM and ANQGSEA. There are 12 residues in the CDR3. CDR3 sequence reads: CSVHRGVTEAFF. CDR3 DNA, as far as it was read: TGCAGCGTCCACAGGGGTGTCACTGAA. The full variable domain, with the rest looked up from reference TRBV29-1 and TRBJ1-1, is SAVISQKPSRDICQRGTSLTIQCQVDSQVTMMFWYRQQPGQSLTLIATANQGSEATYESGFVIDKFPISRPNLTFSTLTVSNMSPEDSSIYLCSVHRGVTEAFFGQGTRLTVV.

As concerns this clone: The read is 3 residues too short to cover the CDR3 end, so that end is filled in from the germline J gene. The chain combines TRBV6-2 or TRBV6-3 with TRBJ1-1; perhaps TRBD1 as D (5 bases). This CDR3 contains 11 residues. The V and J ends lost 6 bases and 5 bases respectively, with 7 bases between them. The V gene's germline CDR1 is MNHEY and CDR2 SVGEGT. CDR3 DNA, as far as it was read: TGTGCCAGCAGCCAGGGTACTGAA. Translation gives CASSQGTE. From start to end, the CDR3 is CASSQGTEAFF.

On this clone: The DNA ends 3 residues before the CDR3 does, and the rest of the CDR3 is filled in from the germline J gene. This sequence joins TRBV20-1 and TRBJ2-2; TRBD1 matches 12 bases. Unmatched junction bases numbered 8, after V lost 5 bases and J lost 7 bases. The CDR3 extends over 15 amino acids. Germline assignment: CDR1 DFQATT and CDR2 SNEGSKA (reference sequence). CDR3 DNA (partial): TGCAGTGCTCTCAAGGGACAGGGGGCGAACGGGGAG. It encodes CSALKGQGANGE. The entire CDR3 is CSALKGQGANGELFF.

Incomplete CDR3 DNA: TGCGCCAGCAGCTTGCCCAACTCCTACGAG. Translating gives CASSLPNSYE. The whole CDR3 sequence reads CASSLPNSYEQYF. The gene calls are TRBV5-1 and TRBJ2-7; D gene unclear. The read terminates 3 residues before the CDR3 end, so the remaining end is supplied by the germline J gene. From germline, CDR1 is SGHRS and CDR2 YFSETQ. The CDR3 sequence is 13 residues long. V lost 1 base and J lost 0, with 5 bases in between.

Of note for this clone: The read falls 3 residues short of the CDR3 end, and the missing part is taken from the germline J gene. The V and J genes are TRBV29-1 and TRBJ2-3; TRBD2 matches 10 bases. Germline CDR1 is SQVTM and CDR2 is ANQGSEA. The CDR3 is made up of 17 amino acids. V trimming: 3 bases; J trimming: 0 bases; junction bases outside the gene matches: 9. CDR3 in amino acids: CSVDTPPAGGSTDTQYF. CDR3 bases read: TGCAGCGTTGATACCCCGCCAGCGGGGGGGAGCACAGATACG.

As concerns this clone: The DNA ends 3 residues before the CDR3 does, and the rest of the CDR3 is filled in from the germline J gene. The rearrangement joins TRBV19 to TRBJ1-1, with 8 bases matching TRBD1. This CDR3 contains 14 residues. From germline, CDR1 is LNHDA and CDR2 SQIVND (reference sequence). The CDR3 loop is CASSTRDRKNIAFF. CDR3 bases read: TGTGCCAGTAGTACTCGGGACAGGAAAAACATT.

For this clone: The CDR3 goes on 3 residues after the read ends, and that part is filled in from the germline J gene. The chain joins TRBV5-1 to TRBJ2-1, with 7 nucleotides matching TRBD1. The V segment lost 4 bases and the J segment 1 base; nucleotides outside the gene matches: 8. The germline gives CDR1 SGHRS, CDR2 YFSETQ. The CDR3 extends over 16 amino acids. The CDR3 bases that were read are TGCGCCAGCAGCCGGGCGCCGACAGGGTCCTACAATGAG. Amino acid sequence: CASSRAPTGSYNE. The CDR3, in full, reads CASSRAPTGSYNEQFF. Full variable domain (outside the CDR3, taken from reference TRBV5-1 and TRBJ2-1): KAGVTQTPRYLIKTRGQQVTLSCSPISGHRSVSWYQQTPGQGLQFLFEYFSETQRNKGNFPGRFSGRQFSNSRSEMNVSTLELGDSALYLCASSRAPTGSYNEQFFGPGTRLTVL.